The 31 T cell receptor beta chains below were found in one sample sequenced in a study of T cell repertoires in cytomegalovirus infection. One entry per CDR3 protein, called by TCRdb with MiXCR from the reads. The sample records some 920,000 distinct CDR3 sequences, around 30% being singletons. No antigen has been assigned to these receptors. The sample consisted of cultured CD8+ T cells from PBMCs, taken from culture after CMV antigen stimulation. These receptors all come from a human donor in good health (CMV status not recorded). Some clones in this sample may be carry-over from other donors' samples.

This clonotype was observed a few times. This chain uses TRBV12-5 with TRBJ2-3, with 7 bases identical to TRBD2. This CDR3 has 17 amino acids. The V and J ends lost 0 bases and 1 base, in that order; junction bases with no gene match: 7. Per germline, CDR1 LGHNT and CDR2 FRNRAP. The CDR3 sequence is CASGLVVGGGGTDTQYF. CDR3 DNA: TGTGCTAGTGGTTTGGTGGTTGGCGGGGGAGGCACAGATACGCAGTATTTT.

The V call is TRBV5-6, the J call TRBJ1-2; D possibly corresponds to TRBD1 (5 bases). V lost 0 bases, J lost 7 bases, and 13 bases lay in between. The CDR3 covers 14 residues. In germline, CDR1 is SGHDT, CDR2 YYEEEE. The DNA of the CDR3 is TGTGCCAGCAGCTTGGGACGGGGCTCTGTTGGCTACACCTTC. It translates to CASSLGRGSVGYTF. Combining the CDR3 with reference TRBV5-6 and TRBJ1-2 gives the whole variable domain DAGVTQSPTHLIKTRGQQVTLRCSPKSGHDTVSWYQQALGQGPQFIFQYYEEEERQRGNFPDRFSGHQFPNYSSELNVNALLLGDSALYLCASSLGRGSVGYTFGSGTRLTVV.

This clonotype was recorded only once. The rearrangement joins TRBV27 to TRBJ2-3; 14 nucleotides agree with TRBD2. J gave up 0 bases and V 3 bases, and 2 bases lay outside the gene matches. The CDR3 consists of 17 residues. Germline V CDR1 and CDR2: MNHEY, SMNVEV (reference sequence). CDR3 in amino acids: CASSFGLAGGSTDTQYF. The CDR3, as DNA: TGTGCCAGCAGTTTCGGACTAGCGGGGGGTAGCACAGATACGCAGTATTTT.

This clonotype was observed a few times. V gene TRBV14 combines with J gene TRBJ1-1; D not certain. This CDR3 contains 17 residues. CDR1 SGHDN and CDR2 FVKESK come from the germline V gene. V lost 4 bases and J lost 0, with 18 bases in between. The CDR3, as DNA: TGTGCCAGCAGCCGTCCACCGATGTGGCAATTGAACACTGAAGCTTTCTTT. It specifies CASSRPPMWQLNTEAFF. Variable domain in full (rest from reference TRBV14 and TRBJ1-1): EAGVTQFPSHSVIEKGQTVTLRCDPISGHDNLYWYRRVMGKEIKFLLHFVKESKQDESGMPNNRFLAERTGGTYSTLKVQPAELEDSGVYFCASSRPPMWQLNTEAFFGQGTRLTVV.

The J gene is TRBJ1-1, the V gene TRBV7-9; D is uncertain. The CDR3 is 15 residues long. CDR1 and CDR2 from the germline V gene are SEHNR and FQNEAQ (reference sequence). V shed 5 bases and J shed 2 bases, with 15 bases lying between them. The CDR3 region is CASSTVDRANTEAFF. Here the CDR3 DNA reads TGTGCCAGCAGCACTGTGGACCGCGCAAACACTGAAGCTTTCTTT.

This clonotype was counted between two and nine times. This chain joins TRBV12-3 or TRBV12-4 and TRBJ2-1; unclear D gene. The V end was cut by 6 bases, the J end by 0 bases, with 9 bases between. The CDR3 extends over 14 amino acids. Written as DNA, the CDR3 is TGTGCCAGCAGCCCTGGTCGCTCCTACAATGAGCAGTTCTTC. Amino acid sequence: CASSPGRSYNEQFF.

The chain is built from TRBV29-1 and TRBJ1-2; no reliable D call. CDR3 length: 12 amino acids. Trimming stripped 0 bases from V and 8 bases from J, with 10 bases between. From germline, CDR1 is SQVTM and CDR2 ANQGSEA. CDR3 sequence: CSVEDRVLGYTF. In DNA, the CDR3 is TGCAGCGTTGAAGATAGGGTGTTAGGCTACACCTTC.

The chain recombines TRBV2 with TRBJ2-1; D is possibly TRBD1 or TRBD2 (5 bases each). The germline gives CDR1 SNHLY, CDR2 FYNNEI. The V and J ends lost 9 bases and 5 bases respectively, with 14 bases between them. CDR3 length: 13 residues. DNA of the CDR3: TGTGCCAGAGCCCGGGACGGACACAATGAGCAGTTCTTC. Its translation is CARARDGHNEQFF. The full variable domain, its missing parts supplied by reference TRBV2 and TRBJ2-1, is EPEVTQTPSHQVTQMGQEVILRCVPISNHLYFYWYRQILGQKVEFLVSFYNNEISEKSEIFDDQFSVERPDGSNFTLKIRSTKLEDSAMYFCARARDGHNEQFFGPGTRLTVL.

This clonotype has only a few counts. The J gene is TRBJ1-2, the V gene TRBV12-5; the D is unclear. The germline V gene encodes CDR1 LGHNT and CDR2 FRNRAP. Between the trimmed V and J ends, which lost 4 bases and 2 bases, there was a span of 17 bases. The CDR3 has 16 residues. In nucleotides, the CDR3 is TGTGCTAGTGGTTCCCCCCATGGCGCAGCCAACTATGGCTACACCTTC. As protein: CASGSPHGAANYGYTF.

The DNA for the CDR3 is TGTGCCAGCAGACCCGGGGGGAGTTACTACGAGCAGTACTTC. This encodes CASRPGGSYYEQYF. V usage is TRBV12-3 or TRBV12-4 and J usage is TRBJ2-7; TRBD2 agrees at 7 bases. The V and J ends lost 6 bases and 3 bases, in that order; junction bases with no gene match: 8. The CDR3 is 14 residues long.

In its sample, this clonotype was seen a few times. The rearrangement uses TRBV19 and TRBJ1-5; no firm D call. Trimming left V 7 bases short and J 0 bases short, with 10 bases between. The CDR3 extends over 14 amino acids. Germline V gene sequence: CDR1 LNHDA, CDR2 SQIVND (reference sequence). The CDR3 region is CASNLGSSNQPQHF. CDR3 bases: TGTGCCAGTAATCTGGGTAGTAGCAATCAGCCCCAGCATTTT.

The gene calls are TRBV27 and TRBJ2-3; D call uncertain. Between the trimmed V and J ends, which lost 5 bases and 4 bases, there was a span of 7 bases. Germline CDR1 is MNHEY and CDR2 is SMNVEV (reference sequence). This CDR3 has 12 residues. CDR3 bases: TGTGCCAGCAGTCCCCGGTCAGATACGCAGTATTTT. Its protein product is CASSPRSDTQYF.

This clonotype was recorded a few times. The gene calls are TRBV7-9 and TRBJ2-5, with TRBD2 matching 10 bases. Germline-derived CDR1 and CDR2 are SEHNR and FQNEAQ (reference sequence). V shed 2 bases and J 6 bases; nucleotides not matched to a gene: 3. This CDR3 region has 14 residues. CDR3 sequence: CASSLTSGVQTQYF. The CDR3 DNA reads as TGTGCCAGCAGCTTAACTAGCGGGGTTCAGACCCAGTACTTC.

Concerning this clonotype: A much larger clonotype is one base distant, so this may be a read error. The gene calls are TRBV7-6 and TRBJ1-6; D not certain. Germline lookup yields CDR1 SGHVS and CDR2 FNYEAQ. There are 14 residues in the CDR3. The CDR3 DNA follows: TGTGCCATCAGCTCCGGCTTAGGGAATTCACCCCTCCACTTT. Its protein is CAISSGLGNSPLHF.

The table lists this clonotype with a few counts. The chain couples TRBV7-8 to TRBJ2-7, with TRBD1 identical over 11 bases. This CDR3 spans 16 amino acids. Per germline, CDR1 SGHVS and CDR2 FQNEAQ. Trimming cost V 4 bases and J 6 bases; bases outside gene matches: 11. This chain's CDR3 is CASSYMSGQGAIEQYV. The DNA of the CDR3 is TGTGCCAGCAGCTACATGTCCGGACAGGGGGCGATCGAGCAGTACGTC.

This clonotype was detected a few times. V usage is TRBV15 and J usage is TRBJ2-1, with TRBD1 identical over 11 bases. The CDR3 contains 15 residues. V lost 4 bases, J lost 8 bases, and 7 bases stayed unmatched. Germline V gene lookup returns CDR1 LNHNV and CDR2 YYDKDF (reference sequence). In nucleotides, the CDR3 is TGTGCCACCAGCATATGGGACAGGGGGAAGGATGAGCAGTTCTTC. This translates into CATSIWDRGKDEQFF.

The rearrangement joins TRBV5-1 to TRBJ1-4; perhaps TRBD1 as D (5 bases). Germline V gene sequence: CDR1 SGHRS, CDR2 YFSETQ. Trimming took off 4 bases at V and 3 bases at J, with 16 bases between the two ends. CDR3 size: 16 residues. In nucleotides, the CDR3 is TGCGCCAGCAGCCCCTATGGAGGAGGGGCTAATGAAAAACTGTTTTTT. Translated, it gives CASSPYGGGANEKLFF. Full variable domain (remainder filled in from reference TRBV5-1 and TRBJ1-4): KAGVTQTPRYLIKTRGQQVTLSCSPISGHRSVSWYQQTPGQGLQFLFEYFSETQRNKGNFPGRFSGRQFSNSRSEMNVSTLELGDSALYLCASSPYGGGANEKLFFGSGTQLSVL.

The chain combines TRBV2 with TRBJ2-1; D is perhaps TRBD2 (6 bases). The ends were cut back, 3 bases at V and 5 bases at J, with 11 bases in the middle. Germline CDR1 SNHLY, CDR2 FYNNEI. The CDR3 sequence is 14 residues long. CDR3 nucleotides: TGTGCCAGCAGTGACCTGACGGGGGACAATGAGCAGTTCTTC. It is translated as CASSDLTGDNEQFF.

This clonotype was seen only a few times. The chain carries TRBV6-1 and TRBJ2-7; D is unclear. V shed 8 bases and J shed 4 bases, with 12 bases lying between them. Germline V CDR1 and CDR2: MNHNS, SASEGT. The CDR3 covers 12 residues. For the CDR3, the DNA is TGTGCCAGCGGTGGCCTTACTTACGAGCAGTACGTC. It encodes CASGGLTYEQYV.

V and J are TRBV11-2 and TRBJ1-1; D gene ambiguous. This CDR3 spans 14 amino acids. CDR1 SGHAT and CDR2 FQNNGV come from the germline V gene. V dropped 1 base and J dropped 7 bases, with 13 bases sitting between them. CDR3 bases: TGTGCCAGCAGCTTAGGTGGCCGGCATAGTGAAGCTTTCTTT. This encodes CASSLGGRHSEAFF.

The chain employs TRBV24-1 and TRBJ2-1, with 10 bases identical to TRBD1. The V gene end was trimmed by 4 bases and the J gene end by 7 bases; junction bases not matched to a gene: 3. The CDR3 is made up of 14 amino acids. The germline CDR1 and CDR2 sequences are KGHDR and SFDVKD. This CDR3 is CATSDLDRGNEQFF. In nucleotides, the CDR3 is TGTGCCACCAGTGACCTGGACAGGGGGAATGAGCAGTTCTTC.

The chain employs TRBV6-2 or TRBV6-3 and TRBJ1-5, with TRBD1 matching 7 bases. The CDR3 runs 17 residues. V dropped 2 bases and J dropped 0; count of bases not matched to a gene: 7. Per the germline V gene, CDR1 is MNHEY and CDR2 is SVGEGT. The CDR3 nucleotides read TGTGCCAGCAGTTACCCGGACAGGTACCTTAGCAATCAGCCCCAGCATTTT. Residues: CASSYPDRYLSNQPQHF.

The chain recombines TRBV12-3 or TRBV12-4 with TRBJ2-5; TRBD1 agrees at 9 bases. V lost 5 bases and J lost 5; bases outside the gene matches: 12. There are 16 residues in the CDR3. The CDR3: CASSVQTGTGQETQYF. CDR3 sequence (DNA): TGTGCCAGCAGTGTTCAGACCGGGACAGGGCAGGAGACCCAGTACTTC.

This clonotype was seen more than once but under ten times. This chain joins TRBV7-9 and TRBJ1-2, with 8 positions matching TRBD1. With V trimmed by 3 bases and J by 10 bases, 7 bases remained unmatched. Germline loops: CDR1 SEHNR, CDR2 FQNEAQ (reference sequence). This CDR3 comprises 13 residues. This CDR3 is CASSFKGQGDYTF. The CDR3 DNA follows: TGTGCCAGCAGCTTTAAAGGACAGGGCGACTACACCTTC.

The V and J genes are TRBV27 and TRBJ1-1; D is unresolved. The germline V and J ends were trimmed by 3 bases and 1 base, with 9 bases remaining between them. Germline V gene data show CDR1 as MNHEY and CDR2 as SMNVEV (reference sequence). The length of the CDR3 is 14 residues. This CDR3 reads CASSLISGNTEAFF. In DNA, the CDR3 is TGTGCCAGCAGTTTGATTTCGGGGAACACTGAAGCTTTCTTT.

The chain joins TRBV9 to TRBJ2-3, with 13 bases aligning to TRBD2. Germline values: CDR1 SGDLS, CDR2 YYNGEE. V gave up 3 bases and J gave up 4 bases; unmatched junction bases: 8. The CDR3 length is 17 residues. In DNA form, the CDR3 reads TGTGCCAGCAGCGGACCGACTAGCGGGGGGTTGTCAGATACGCAGTATTTT. It encodes CASSGPTSGGLSDTQYF.

This clonotype was detected only a few times. The V call is TRBV5-6, the J call TRBJ2-3; unclear D gene. The CDR3 runs to 13 residues. V lost 3 bases, J lost 2 bases, and 7 bases lay in between. Germline lookup yields CDR1 SGHDT and CDR2 YYEEEE. The CDR3 DNA reads TGTGCCAGCAGCTCCCGGATCACAGATACGCAGTATTTT. Its protein product is CASSSRITDTQYF.

This clonotype was seen at least ten times. The chain combines TRBV9 with TRBJ1-1; 8 bases map to TRBD1. This CDR3 comprises 15 residues. Germline trimming cut 1 base from V and 1 base from J; bases unmatched to any gene: 3. CDR1 is SGDLS, CDR2 YYNGEE, per germline. The chain's CDR3 is CASSVSGTGNTEAFF. CDR3 in DNA: TGTGCCAGCAGCGTAAGTGGGACAGGGAACACTGAAGCTTTCTTT.

The chain uses TRBV28 and TRBJ1-1; D remains unclear. Germline CDR1 and CDR2: MDHEN and SYDVKM. CDR3 length equals 12 residues. V was clipped by 10 bases and J by 1 base, with 10 bases between them. CDR3 residues: CATQWGNTEAFF. The DNA of the CDR3 is TGTGCCACACAGTGGGGGAACACTGAAGCTTTCTTT.

This clonotype was picked up a small number of times. The V call is TRBV28, the J call TRBJ2-4; 7 bases are a match to TRBD1. Germline V gene sequence: CDR1 MDHEN, CDR2 SYDVKM. Trimming took 2 bases from V and 4 from J; bases not matched to a gene: 2. CDR3 size: 14 residues. DNA for the CDR3: TGTGCCAGCAGTTTAACAGGGGCAAAAAACATTCAGTACTTC. It is translated as CASSLTGAKNIQYF.

The gene calls are TRBV7-2 and TRBJ1-5, with a weak D call TRBD1 (5 bases). CDR3 length: 15 residues. V was shortened by 0 bases and J by 9 bases, with 15 bases between the two germline ends. The V gene's germline CDR1 is SGHTA and CDR2 FQGNSA. The CDR3 DNA is TGTGCCAGCAGCTTAGCGGGGGAGGGCTGGGGGCCCCAGCATTTT. Protein sequence: CASSLAGEGWGPQHF.